A selection of T cell receptor beta chains follows, all from one sample in a study of T cell responses to AZD1222 COVID-19 vaccine. TCRdb keeps only in-frame clones here, not all; method: immunoSEQ multiplex PCR. The sample lists 66,000 or so clones, less than 90% occurring once. This material consisted of peripheral blood, taken on day 0 of AZD1222 vaccination. The source is an adult in good health. The CDR3 runs from the conserved cysteine through the conserved F or W. Each record gives: clone size, J gene, V gene, D gene, CDR3 DNA, CDR3 protein. A D gene is named only where the DNA matches it firmly. The size field is filled for only some rows; it gives once, few, many or a size class.

clone size: -; J gene: TRBJ2-3; V gene: TRBV6-4; D gene: -; CDR3 DNA: TGTGCCAGCAGCGAGGGACGGACTAGCACAGATACGCAGTATTTT; CDR3 protein: CASSEGRTSTDTQYF
clone size: -; J gene: TRBJ1-2; V gene: TRBV27; D gene: TRBD1; CDR3 DNA: TGTGCCAGCAGCCAGGGGACAGCTAACTATGGCTACACCTTC; CDR3 protein: CASSQGTANYGYTF
clone size: -; J gene: TRBJ1-5; V gene: TRBV3-1/TRBV3-2; D gene: -; CDR3 DNA: TGTGCCAGCAGCCCGGGGGGGCTTGATCAGCCCCAGCATTTT; CDR3 protein: CASSPGGLDQPQHF
clone size: -; J gene: TRBJ1-5; V gene: TRBV19; D gene: TRBD1; CDR3 DNA: TGTGCCAGTAGTATAGGGGACAGGGATCAGCCCCAGCATTTT; CDR3 protein: CASSIGDRDQPQHF
clone size: -; J gene: TRBJ1-6; V gene: TRBV5-1; D gene: -; CDR3 DNA: TGCGCCAGCAGTTACTTAGACGGGTTGCGGAATTCACCCCTCCACTTT; CDR3 protein: CASSYLDGLRNSPLHF
clone size: -; J gene: TRBJ2-3; V gene: TRBV5-1; D gene: TRBD1; CDR3 DNA: TGCGCCAGCAGCTTTACCGGGACAGGGGCCAGGTATACGCAGTATTTT; CDR3 protein: CASSFTGTGARYTQYF
clone size: -; J gene: TRBJ1-1; V gene: TRBV12-3/TRBV12-4; D gene: TRBD1; CDR3 DNA: TGTGCCAGCAGCCAGGGGGGATTCACTGAAGCTTTCTTT; CDR3 protein: CASSQGGFTEAFF
clone size: -; J gene: TRBJ1-6; V gene: TRBV6-5; D gene: -; CDR3 DNA: TGTGCCAGCATGGAAGTCAGAAATTCACCCCTCCACTTT; CDR3 protein: CASMEVRNSPLHF
clone size: -; J gene: TRBJ2-5; V gene: TRBV5-1; D gene: -; CDR3 DNA: TGCGCCAGCAGCTTGGACGGGGAACCAAGCGAGACCCAGTACTTC; CDR3 protein: CASSLDGEPSETQYF
clone size: -; J gene: TRBJ2-2; V gene: TRBV3-1/TRBV3-2; D gene: TRBD2; CDR3 DNA: TGTGCCAGCAGCCAGGGCGGGAGGTATGGGAACACCGGGGAGCTGTTTTTT; CDR3 protein: CASSQGGRYGNTGELFF
clone size: -; J gene: TRBJ1-5; V gene: TRBV6-1; D gene: -; CDR3 DNA: TGTGCCAGCAGTGAAGCCTGGGGGGGGTATAGCAATCAGCCCCAGCATTTT; CDR3 protein: CASSEAWGGYSNQPQHF
clone size: -; J gene: TRBJ2-3; V gene: TRBV9; D gene: TRBD2; CDR3 DNA: TGTGCCAGCAGCGTCAAAGCGGGGGGAGGCACAGATACGCAGTATTTT; CDR3 protein: CASSVKAGGGTDTQYF
clone size: -; J gene: TRBJ1-1; V gene: TRBV6-2/TRBV6-3; D gene: TRBD1; CDR3 DNA: TGTGCCAGCAGTTCCACGGACAGGGGAAATACTGAAGCTTTCTTT; CDR3 protein: CASSSTDRGNTEAFF
clone size: once; J gene: TRBJ2-3; V gene: TRBV3-1/TRBV3-2; D gene: TRBD2; CDR3 DNA: TGTGCCAGCAGCTCGGGGGGGGGAACAGATACGCAGTATTTT; CDR3 protein: CASSSGGGTDTQYF
clone size: -; J gene: TRBJ1-1; V gene: TRBV30; D gene: -; CDR3 DNA: TGTGCCTGGAGTGGGGGACAATGGGACACTGAAGCTTTCTTT; CDR3 protein: CAWSGGQWDTEAFF
clone size: -; J gene: TRBJ2-4; V gene: TRBV7-9; D gene: -; CDR3 DNA: TGTGCCAGCACCCCCGTTCCAGGCATAGCCAAAAACATTCAGTACTTC; CDR3 protein: CASTPVPGIAKNIQYF
clone size: -; J gene: TRBJ2-1; V gene: TRBV5-8; D gene: -; CDR3 DNA: TGTGCCAGCAGCCCCGGTCGGGGGATAGGTGCTGAGCAGTTCTTC; CDR3 protein: CASSPGRGIGAEQFF
clone size: -; J gene: TRBJ2-5; V gene: TRBV12-3/TRBV12-4; D gene: -; CDR3 DNA: TGTGCCAGCAGCCCAAGGCGGGAGACCCAGTACTTC; CDR3 protein: CASSPRRETQYF